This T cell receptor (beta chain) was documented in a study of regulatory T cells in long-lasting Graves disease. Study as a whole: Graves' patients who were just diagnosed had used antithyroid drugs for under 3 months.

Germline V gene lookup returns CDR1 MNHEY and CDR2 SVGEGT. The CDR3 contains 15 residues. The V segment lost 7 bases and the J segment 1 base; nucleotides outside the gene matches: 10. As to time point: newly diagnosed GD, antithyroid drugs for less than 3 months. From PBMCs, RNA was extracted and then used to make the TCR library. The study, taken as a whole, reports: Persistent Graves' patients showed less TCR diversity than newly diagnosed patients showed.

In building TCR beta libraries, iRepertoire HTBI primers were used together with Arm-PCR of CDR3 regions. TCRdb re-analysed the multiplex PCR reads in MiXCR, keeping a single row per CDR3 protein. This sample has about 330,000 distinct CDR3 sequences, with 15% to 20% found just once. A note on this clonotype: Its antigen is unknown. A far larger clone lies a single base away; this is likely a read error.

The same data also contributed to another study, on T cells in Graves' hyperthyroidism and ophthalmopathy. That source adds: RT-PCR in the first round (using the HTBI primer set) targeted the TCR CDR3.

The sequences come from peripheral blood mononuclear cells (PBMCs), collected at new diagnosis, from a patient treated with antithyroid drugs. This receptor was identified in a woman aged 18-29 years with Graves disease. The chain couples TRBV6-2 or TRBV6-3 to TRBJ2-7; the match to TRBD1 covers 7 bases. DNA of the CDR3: TGTGCCAGCAAACCGCTGGACAGGCCATCCTACGAGCAGTACTTC. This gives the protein CASKPLDRPSYEQYF.